Sequencing of this TCR beta chain was carried out in a study of blood T cell repertoires in COVID-19 (dated by TCRdb to 2018 to 2021). In the study overall: Samples from collaborators originated in the United States, Italy and Spain and spanned both the acute and convalescent phases of COVID-19. Nearly every sample came with metadata listing a de-identified subject ID, COVID-19 status, age in years and sex. The samples were drawn from two sources: the first 160 participants of the ongoing ImmuneRACE study, and 1,000 to 1,500 subjects contributed by 6 global collaborators. The prospective study material was composed of cDNA or gDNA derived from T cells, B-cell-depleted T cells, or PBMCs. Subjects who had been exposed to COVID-19, were actively infected with it, or had recovered from it provided the deeply sampled blood TCRbeta repertoires that made up the dataset. The repertoires were made available in a free public database intended to serve as a resource for research on the immune response to SARS-CoV-2. Where HLA class I and class II types were available, the types were taken from metadata supplied by the sample provider, not from assay-based typing. What the study reported, not specific to this receptor: The quantity of clinical and demographic metadata differed by source and by participant and was supplied without curation.

The immunoSEQ Assay, a bias-controlled multiplex PCR, was used to amplify TCRbeta CDR3 regions from genomic DNA. Per the source publication's procedure: The number of nucleated cells in each sample was estimated by amplification of reference gene primers within the assay. To quantify the absolute abundance of each unique TCRbeta CDR3 rearrangement, sequence reads were collapsed and filtered. For each sample, productive Simpson clonality was calculated as the square root of Simpson's diversity index over productive rearrangements. This immuneACCESS table, as held by TCRdb, lists in-frame sequences with V and J called but not all clones. Of the missing ones, under half trace to an unresolved V gene in checked studies; the others have no known cause. D and trimming were read from the DNA, whereas the V and J calls and clone size are those reported in that table. The sample records about 220,000 clones, 85% to 90% of which are singletons. Less than 15% of the sample is taken by the ten largest.

In the prospective study, participants were roughly 18 to 95 years old, resided in about two dozen geographic areas of the United States, and were enrolled through a virtual design. In the prospective study, cohorts were assigned on the basis of participant-reported clinical history obtained from a screening survey and a study questionnaire. A participant counted as exposed if, within 2 weeks of entering the study, that participant had been in contact with someone who had a PCR-confirmed or clinician-diagnosed COVID-19 case. Mobile phlebotomists in the prospective study collected whole blood, serum and a nasopharyngeal or oropharyngeal swab from every participant. Additional blood draws and questionnaires over an approximately two-month period could optionally be provided by prospective study participants. Before DNA extraction, blood samples from the prospective study were shipped at room temperature or frozen.

Points on this clone: Its antigen has not been determined. Base qualities are not recorded, but no much larger clone differs from it by a single base.

The sequence came from a man aged 25 to 45 who had been exposed to COVID-19. Material for sequencing was PBMCs or T cells enriched from blood (not recorded which).

The CDR3 loop reads CASSFRDRGPIGYTF. Read as DNA, the sequence is TGTGCCAGCAGCTTCCGGGACAGGGGGCCCATTGGCTACACCTTC. The chain joins TRBV9 to TRBJ1-2, with 12 middle bases fitting TRBD1. Inclusive of the bounding cysteine and phenylalanine, the CDR3 is 15 residues long. The entry retains the CDR3 DNA only, 45 bases that are in frame from base 1. CDR1 and CDR2 are drawn from the germline V gene: SGDLS, YYNGEE. From V the trimming removes 4 bases and from J it removes 7 bases, while the gene matches leave 8 bases of the junction unaccounted for.